This T cell receptor beta chain was sequenced in a study of blood T cell repertoires in COVID-19. Germline lookup yields CDR1 SGHRS and CDR2 YFSETQ. The CDR3 contains 14 residues. Between the trimmed V and J ends, which lost 7 bases and 6 bases, there was a span of 18 bases. Original methodology: It was from reference gene primer amplification that nucleated cell counts were estimated. Sequencing was performed with immunoSEQ multiplex PCR; in TCRdb, only in-frame clones are kept and a portion is missing. V and J calls and clone size are copied from that table; D and trimming were computed from the DNA. Of over 150,000 clones in the sample, approximately 80% were seen once.

This receptor was obtained from a woman of 80 years or more with active or convalescent COVID-19. V usage is TRBV5-1 and J usage is TRBJ2-3; possible D gene TRBD2, 5 bases. The sample taken for sequencing was peripheral blood. The CDR3 spells CASCQISAGDTQYF. The CDR3 DNA reads as TGCGCCAGCTGCCAGATTAGCGCTGGGGATACGCAGTATTTT. Full variable domain (outside the CDR3, taken from reference TRBV5-1 and TRBJ2-3): KAGVTQTPRYLIKTRGQQVTLSCSPISGHRSVSWYQQTPGQGLQFLFEYFSETQRNKGNFPGRFSGRQFSNSRSEMNVSTLELGDSALYLCASCQISAGDTQYFGPGTRLTVL.